This TCR beta chain was identified during a study of shared clonotypes between healthy human individuals. Study findings and constraints: The rarefaction results pointed to incomplete sorted-subset sequencing despite large depth. Lower generation probabilities were found for non-shared clonotypes than for those shared by all four donors. Among the subsets, naive ones generally showed larger estimated richness than memory ones.

The CDR3 runs 15 residues. Trimming left V 8 bases short and J 1 base short, with 17 bases between. Germline V gene sequence: CDR1 LNHDA, CDR2 SQIVND (reference sequence). This clone came up once. Its target is not known. Those who donated, Caucasian adults without exception, all lived in Nashville, Tennessee. TCRdb keeps only in-frame clones here, not all; method: immunoSEQ multiplex PCR. Seen here are fewer than 2.5 million clones, under 95% observed once, and the top ten hold 0.35% to 0.45%. V and J are TRBV19 and TRBJ1-1; the D is unclear. The sequenced sample consisted of naive CD4+ T cells from PBMCs. The subset is: CD45RA+ positively selected. The sequence was obtained from a young man in good health. Some clones in this sample may be carry-over from other donors' samples. CDR3 amino acids: CASQALGTSNTEAFF. The CDR3 DNA reads TGTGCCAGTCAAGCTCTGGGAACATCGAACACTGAAGCTTTCTTT.